This TCR beta chain emerged from a study of blood T cell repertoires in COVID-19. About the research overall: There were acute and convalescent COVID-19 samples, and they came from the United States, Italy and Spain. PBMCs, B-cell-depleted T cells, or T cells were the source of the cDNA or gDNA that made up the material.

Trimming shortened V by 9 bases and J by 0 bases, and 12 bases separated the two germline ends. The length of the CDR3 is 15 residues. From germline, CDR1 is MDHEN and CDR2 SYDVKM. The data were produced by immunoSEQ multiplex PCR, yet TCRdb's version contains in-frame clones alone and is incomplete. The table records over 150,000 clones, about 80% of them present only once. The source of this sequence is a man between 65 and 80 years old with active or convalescent COVID-19. The chain couples TRBV28 to TRBJ1-6, with a tentative D call TRBD1 (6 bases). The sample consisted of peripheral blood. The CDR3 region is CASTGISSYNSPLHF. CDR3 DNA sequence: TGTGCCAGTACAGGGATAAGCTCCTATAATTCACCCCTCCACTTT.